These 20 T cell receptor beta chains originate from one sample sequenced in a study of shared clonotypes between healthy human individuals. This table comes from immunoSEQ multiplex PCR, and its TCRdb copy is limited to in-frame clones, with some not included. The sample comprises some 2,000,000 clones, about 94% of which are singletons, and approximately 1.2% rests with the top ten. Terminally differentiated effector memory CD45RA+ cells were excluded from the naive CD8 cells, which were CD45RO-negative and positively selected for CCR7. Sequenced sample: naive CD8+ T cells sorted from blood. These receptors all come from a man between 18 and 29 years old in good health.

This chain joins TRBV4-3 and TRBJ1-2; tentatively, D is TRBD1 (5 bases). Trimming left V 1 base short and J 0 bases short, with 12 bases between. Germline V gene data show CDR1 as LGHNA and CDR2 as YSLEER. The CDR3 consists of 16 residues. The CDR3 reads CASSQVGGAPNYGYTF. As DNA, the CDR3 is TGCGCCAGCAGCCAAGTTGGCGGGGCCCCTAACTATGGCTACACCTTC.

This chain connects TRBV6-1 to TRBJ1-1; no definite D call. The CDR3 is made up of 13 amino acids. Germline lookup yields CDR1 MNHNS and CDR2 SASEGT. V gave up 10 bases and J gave up 0 bases, with 12 bases separating them. The CDR3 loop reads CATSVDLNTEAFF. The CDR3 nucleotides read TGTGCCACCTCGGTCGACTTGAACACTGAAGCTTTCTTT.

The V and J genes are TRBV13 and TRBJ1-2, with a possible D match to TRBD1 (5 bases). Germline V gene data show CDR1 as PRHDT and CDR2 as FYEKMQ (reference sequence). V dropped 0 bases and J dropped 7 bases, with 21 bases sitting between them. The CDR3 length is 17 residues. The DNA for the CDR3 is TGTGCCAGCAGCTTAGGCCGGGGGACGGTTTTCCATCTTGGCTACACCTTC. This gives the protein CASSLGRGTVFHLGYTF. Filled out from reference TRBV13 and TRBJ1-2, the complete variable domain reads AAGVIQSPRHLIKEKRETATLKCYPIPRHDTVYWYQQGPGQDPQFLISFYEKMQSDKGSIPDRFSAQQFSDYHSELNMSSLELGDSALYFCASSLGRGTVFHLGYTFGSGTRLTVV.

The chain is built from TRBV11-1 and TRBJ2-3; 7 bases are shared with TRBD2. The CDR3 totals 13 residues. V shed 9 bases, J shed 1 base, and the junction held 4 bases outside the gene matches. In germline, CDR1 is SGHAT, CDR2 FQDESV (reference sequence). CDR3 DNA sequence: TGTGCCAGTGCGGGGGTGGGCACAGATACGCAGTATTTT. It translates to CASAGVGTDTQYF.

This clone appeared a few times. V gene TRBV5-1 combines with J gene TRBJ2-7; D not certain. Trimming took 4 bases from V and 1 from J, leaving 9 bases between them. The CDR3 is made up of 13 amino acids. The germline V gene encodes CDR1 SGHRS and CDR2 YFSETQ. The CDR3 DNA is TGCGCCAGCAGCCCGGACCTGTCCTACGAGCAGTACTTC. This translates into CASSPDLSYEQYF.

This rearrangement joins TRBV11-2 to TRBJ1-3; 7 positions agree with TRBD1. CDR1 is SGHAT, CDR2 FQNNGV, per germline. The CDR3 length is 14 residues. V was pared by 8 bases and J by 8 bases, with 12 bases of the junction left unmatched. As DNA, the CDR3 is TGTGCCAGCGCCACGGAGGGGGCCGACGACACCATATATTTT. Residues: CASATEGADDTIYF.

The CDR3 is CASSPFGGPTGELFF. CDR3 coding DNA: TGCGCCAGCAGCCCTTTTGGGGGGCCCACCGGGGAGCTGTTTTTT. The rearrangement joins TRBV4-3 to TRBJ2-2, with D perhaps matching TRBD1 or TRBD2 (6 bases each). The CDR3 runs 15 residues. V shed 4 bases and J shed 4 bases, with 13 bases lying between them. The germline V gene encodes CDR1 LGHNA and CDR2 YSLEER.

About this clone itself: In the same sample, other DNA sequences code for this CDR3. V and J are TRBV5-1 and TRBJ2-7; D may correspond to TRBD1 or TRBD2 (5 bases each). Germline V gene sequence: CDR1 SGHRS, CDR2 YFSETQ. The CDR3 sequence is 14 residues long. With 0 bases removed from V and 4 bases from J, the gap between germline ends came to 11 bases. The CDR3 is CASSLEGDGYEQYF. In nucleotides, the CDR3 is TGCGCCAGCAGCTTGGAAGGGGACGGGTACGAGCAGTACTTC.

V and J are TRBV4-1 and TRBJ2-5; the match to TRBD1 covers 7 bases. Germline CDR1 is MGHRA and CDR2 is YSYEKL. There are 15 residues in the CDR3. V shed 3 bases and J 4 bases; nucleotides not matched to a gene: 8. CDR3 bases: TGCGCCAGCAGCCAGGTTCAGGGGGTGACAGAGACCCAGTACTTC. It codes for CASSQVQGVTETQYF.

This sequence joins TRBV29-1 and TRBJ2-1; D is possibly TRBD2 (5 bases). The CDR3 loop spans 15 amino acids. The V gene lost 2 bases and the J gene lost 2 bases, with 13 bases spanning the gap. Germline-derived CDR1 and CDR2 are SQVTM and ANQGSEA. Written as DNA, the CDR3 is TGCAGCGTTGAACCCGAGGGAGTCGCCTACAATGAGCAGTTCTTC. Translating gives CSVEPEGVAYNEQFF.

The CDR3, as DNA: TGTGCCAGCAGCTTTGGTAGTATTTACGAGCAGTACTTC. This codes for CASSFGSIYEQYF. This chain joins TRBV5-6 and TRBJ2-7; D gene ambiguous. V lost 2 bases and J 4 bases, leaving 10 bases between the germline ends. From germline, CDR1 is SGHDT and CDR2 YYEEEE. The CDR3 extends over 13 amino acids.

CDR3 nucleotides: TGTGCCAGCTCTAACCGGGACAGGGTGGCCAATGAGCAGTTCTTC. It codes for CASSNRDRVANEQFF. This rearrangement joins TRBV5-4 to TRBJ2-1; TRBD1 matches at 9 bases. Germline V gene data show CDR1 as SGHNT and CDR2 as YYREEE (reference sequence). The V gene end was trimmed by 7 bases and the J gene end by 6 bases; junction bases not matched to a gene: 11. The CDR3 totals 15 residues. Looking up the rest from reference TRBV5-4 and TRBJ2-1 gives the full variable domain: ETGVTQSPTHLIKTRGQQVTLRCSSQSGHNTVSWYQQALGQGPQFIFQYYREEENGRGNFPPRFSGLQFPNYSSELNVNALELDDSALYLCASSNRDRVANEQFFGPGTRLTVL.

The CDR3 nucleotides are TGTGCCAGCAGCGCCGGGACAGGAAGCAATCAGCCCCAGCATTTT. Its translation is CASSAGTGSNQPQHF. This rearrangement joins TRBV5-6 to TRBJ1-5; TRBD1 aligns across 8 bases. V lost 4 bases, J lost 1 base, and 4 bases stayed unmatched. Germline V lookup: CDR1 SGHDT, CDR2 YYEEEE. The length of the CDR3 is 15 residues.

The chain recombines TRBV11-2 with TRBJ2-7; D unresolved. Trimming pared 6 bases from V and 2 bases from J, leaving 8 bases between. This CDR3 contains 12 residues. Germline CDR1 reads SGHAT; CDR2 reads FQNNGV. The CDR3 here is CASRHDTYEQYF. The CDR3 DNA reads as TGTGCCAGCAGGCACGACACCTACGAGCAGTACTTC.

This chain connects TRBV11-2 to TRBJ1-2, with 8 bases identical to TRBD1. Germline CDR1 reads SGHAT; CDR2 reads FQNNGV. Trimming at V came to 0 bases and at J to 14 bases, leaving 8 bases not matched to a gene. The CDR3 spans 13 residues. The CDR3 DNA reads as TGTGCCAGCAGCTTAGACAGGGGGCGCAAGGATACCTTC. It codes for CASSLDRGRKDTF.

This clone has only a few counts. The chain couples TRBV27 to TRBJ2-7, with 8 bases that match TRBD1. The CDR3 runs 15 residues. Per germline, CDR1 MNHEY and CDR2 SMNVEV (reference sequence). With V trimmed by 8 bases and J by 7 bases, 16 bases remained unmatched. CDR3: CASGTLDRVQGEQYF. The CDR3 DNA reads TGTGCCAGCGGGACATTGGACAGGGTGCAGGGGGAGCAGTACTTC.

This chain links TRBV29-1 with TRBJ2-7; D assignment may be TRBD1 or TRBD2 (5 bases each). Between the trimmed V and J ends, which lost 1 base and 1 base, there was a span of 14 bases. Germline V lookup: CDR1 SQVTM, CDR2 ANQGSEA. The CDR3 loop spans 15 amino acids. The CDR3 is CSVEGGPGRSYEQYF. CDR3 DNA sequence: TGCAGCGTTGAAGGCGGACCGGGGCGTTCCTACGAGCAGTACTTC.

This clone has just one count. The rearrangement links TRBV29-1 to TRBJ2-5; possible D gene TRBD2, 7 bases. The CDR3 runs to 17 residues. V lost 4 bases, J lost 0 bases, and 21 bases lay in between. Germline V gene sequence: CDR1 SQVTM, CDR2 ANQGSEA. This chain's CDR3 is CSVVVAGVRGYQETQYF. The CDR3 coding sequence is TGCAGCGTTGTTGTGGCGGGAGTAAGGGGGTACCAAGAGACCCAGTACTTC.

The table lists this clone with a count of one. This chain connects TRBV11-2 to TRBJ2-7; tentative D call: TRBD1 (6 bases). The germline V gene has CDR1 SGHAT and CDR2 FQNNGV. CDR3 length: 16 amino acids. Trimming shortened V by 2 bases and J by 4 bases, and 18 bases separated the two germline ends. Written as DNA, the CDR3 is TGTGCCAGCAGCTTAAGCGGACAGCTAGGAACGTACGAGCAGTACTTC. Its protein is CASSLSGQLGTYEQYF. Filled out from reference TRBV11-2 and TRBJ2-7, the complete variable domain reads EAGVAQSPRYKIIEKRQSVAFWCNPISGHATLYWYQQILGQGPKLLIQFQNNGVVDDSQLPKDRFSAERLKGVDSTLKIQPAKLEDSAVYLCASSLSGQLGTYEQYFGPGTRLTVT.

This chain uses TRBV27 with TRBJ1-2; 8 bases fit TRBD1. Per germline, CDR1 MNHEY and CDR2 SMNVEV (reference sequence). The CDR3 sequence is 15 residues long. V lost 5 bases to trimming and J lost 2 bases; unmatched junction nucleotides: 7. The CDR3 DNA is TGTGCCAGCAGTAATATCGGGGACAGGAACTATGGCTACACCTTC. Its translation is CASSNIGDRNYGYTF.